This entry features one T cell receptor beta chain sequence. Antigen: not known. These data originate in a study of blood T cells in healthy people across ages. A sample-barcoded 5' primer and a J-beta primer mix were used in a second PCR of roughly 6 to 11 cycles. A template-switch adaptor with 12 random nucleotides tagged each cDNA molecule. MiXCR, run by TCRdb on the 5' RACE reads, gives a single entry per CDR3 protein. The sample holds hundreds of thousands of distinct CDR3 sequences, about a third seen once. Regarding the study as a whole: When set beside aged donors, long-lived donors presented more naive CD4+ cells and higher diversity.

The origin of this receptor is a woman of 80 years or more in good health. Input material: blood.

CDR3 sequence: CASSPGGGGTYTGELFF. DNA for the CDR3: TGTGCCAGCAGCCCAGGGGGCGGGGGGACGTACACCGGGGAGCTGTTTTTT. The chain joins TRBV9 to TRBJ2-2, with D perhaps assigned TRBD1 or TRBD2 (8 bases each). CDR3 length equals 17 residues. V shed 4 bases and J shed 3 bases, with 19 bases lying between them. Germline V gene sequence: CDR1 SGDLS, CDR2 YYNGEE.